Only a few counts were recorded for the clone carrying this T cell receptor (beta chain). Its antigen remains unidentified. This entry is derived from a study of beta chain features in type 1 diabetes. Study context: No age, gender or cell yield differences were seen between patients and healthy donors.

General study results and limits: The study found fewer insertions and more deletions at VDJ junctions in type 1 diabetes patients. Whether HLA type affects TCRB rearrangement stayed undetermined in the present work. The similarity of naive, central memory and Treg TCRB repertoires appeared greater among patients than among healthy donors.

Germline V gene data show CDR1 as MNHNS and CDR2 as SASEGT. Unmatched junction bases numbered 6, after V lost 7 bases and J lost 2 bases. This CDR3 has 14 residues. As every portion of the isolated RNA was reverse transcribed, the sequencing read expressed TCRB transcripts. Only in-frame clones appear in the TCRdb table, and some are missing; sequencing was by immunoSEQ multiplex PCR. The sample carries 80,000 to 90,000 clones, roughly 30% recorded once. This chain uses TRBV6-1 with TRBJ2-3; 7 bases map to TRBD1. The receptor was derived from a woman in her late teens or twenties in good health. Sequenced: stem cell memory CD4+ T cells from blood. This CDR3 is CASKPDRATDTQYF. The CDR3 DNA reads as TGTGCCAGCAAACCCGACAGGGCCACAGATACGCAGTATTTT.